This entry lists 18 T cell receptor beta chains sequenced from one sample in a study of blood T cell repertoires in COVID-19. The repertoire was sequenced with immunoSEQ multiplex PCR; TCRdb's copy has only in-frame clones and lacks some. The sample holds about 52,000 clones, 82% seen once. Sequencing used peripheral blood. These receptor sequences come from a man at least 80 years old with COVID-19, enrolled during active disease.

CDR3 coding DNA: TGTGCCAGCAGTTACTCGAAGGGGGTGAGGAGCACGGCCAAAAACATTCAGTACTTC. Translation gives CASSYSKGVRSTAKNIQYF. The J gene is TRBJ2-4, the V gene TRBV6-2 or TRBV6-3; D perhaps matches TRBD1 (6 bases). The V end lost 0 bases, the J end lost 1 base, and 19 bases lay between the germline ends. The germline CDR1 and CDR2 sequences are MNHEY and SVGEGT. CDR3 length: 19 residues.

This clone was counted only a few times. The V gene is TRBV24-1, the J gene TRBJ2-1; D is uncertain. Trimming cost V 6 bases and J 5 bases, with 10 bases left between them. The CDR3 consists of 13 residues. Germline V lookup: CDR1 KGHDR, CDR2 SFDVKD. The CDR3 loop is CATSNSLNNEQFF. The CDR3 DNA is TGTGCCACCAGTAACTCCCTAAACAATGAGCAGTTCTTC.

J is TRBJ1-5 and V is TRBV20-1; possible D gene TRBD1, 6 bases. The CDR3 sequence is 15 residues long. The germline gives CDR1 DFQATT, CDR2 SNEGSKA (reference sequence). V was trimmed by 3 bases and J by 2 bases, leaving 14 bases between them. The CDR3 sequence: CSASQGISGNQPQHF. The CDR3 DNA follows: TGCAGTGCTAGTCAGGGGATATCGGGCAATCAGCCCCAGCATTTT.

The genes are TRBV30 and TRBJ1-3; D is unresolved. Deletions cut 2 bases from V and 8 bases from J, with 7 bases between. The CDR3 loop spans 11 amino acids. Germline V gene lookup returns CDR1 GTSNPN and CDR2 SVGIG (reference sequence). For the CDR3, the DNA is TGTGCCTGGAGTTCCGGGGACACCATATATTTT. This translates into CAWSSGDTIYF.

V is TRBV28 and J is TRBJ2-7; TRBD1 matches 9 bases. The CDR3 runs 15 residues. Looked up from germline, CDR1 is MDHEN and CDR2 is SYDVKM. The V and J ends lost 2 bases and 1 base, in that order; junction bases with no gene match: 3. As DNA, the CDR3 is TGTGCCAGCAGTTTACCGGGACAGGGATCCTACGAGCAGTACTTC. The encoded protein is CASSLPGQGSYEQYF.

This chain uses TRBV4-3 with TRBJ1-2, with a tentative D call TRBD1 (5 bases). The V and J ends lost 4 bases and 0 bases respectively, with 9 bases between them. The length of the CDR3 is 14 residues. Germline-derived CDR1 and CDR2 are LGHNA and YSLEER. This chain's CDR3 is CASSPGRTNYGYTF. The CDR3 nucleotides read TGCGCCAGCAGCCCAGGGCGGACTAACTATGGCTACACCTTC.

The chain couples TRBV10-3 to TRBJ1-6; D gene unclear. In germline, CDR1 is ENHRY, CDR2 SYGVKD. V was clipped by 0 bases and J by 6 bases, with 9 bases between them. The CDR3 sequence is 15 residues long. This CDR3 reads CAISESQQPNSPLHF. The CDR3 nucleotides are TGTGCCATCAGTGAGTCGCAACAGCCTAATTCACCCCTCCACTTT.

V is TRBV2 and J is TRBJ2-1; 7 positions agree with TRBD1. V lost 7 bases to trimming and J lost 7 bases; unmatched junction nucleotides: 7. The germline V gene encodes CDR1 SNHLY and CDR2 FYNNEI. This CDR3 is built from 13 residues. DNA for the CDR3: TGTGCCAGCAACGGACAGGAAGTAAATGAGCAGTTCTTC. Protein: CASNGQEVNEQFF.

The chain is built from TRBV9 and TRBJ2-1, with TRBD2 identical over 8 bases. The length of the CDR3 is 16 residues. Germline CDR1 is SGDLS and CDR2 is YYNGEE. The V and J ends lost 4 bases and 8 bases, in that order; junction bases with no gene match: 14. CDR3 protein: CASSPEGSGGGDEQFF. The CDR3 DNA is TGTGCCAGCAGCCCCGAGGGGAGCGGGGGAGGGGATGAGCAGTTCTTC.

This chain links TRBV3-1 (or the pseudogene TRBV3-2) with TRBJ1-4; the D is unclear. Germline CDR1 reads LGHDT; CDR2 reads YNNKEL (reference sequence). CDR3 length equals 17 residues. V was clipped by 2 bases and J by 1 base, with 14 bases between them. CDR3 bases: TGTGCCAGCAGCCAATCTCACGCGCGGGGAACTAATGAAAAACTGTTTTTT. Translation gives CASSQSHARGTNEKLFF.

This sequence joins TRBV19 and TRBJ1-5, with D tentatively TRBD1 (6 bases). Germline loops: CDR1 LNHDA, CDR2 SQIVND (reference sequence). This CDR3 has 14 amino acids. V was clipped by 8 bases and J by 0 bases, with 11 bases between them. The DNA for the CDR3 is TGTGCCAGTGCCCCAGGGGTTAGCAATCAGCCCCAGCATTTT. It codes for CASAPGVSNQPQHF.

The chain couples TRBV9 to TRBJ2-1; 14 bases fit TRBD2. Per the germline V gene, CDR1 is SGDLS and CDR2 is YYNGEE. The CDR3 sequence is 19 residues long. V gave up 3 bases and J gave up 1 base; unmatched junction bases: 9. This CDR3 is CASSAPGTSGSMSYNEQFF. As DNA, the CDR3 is TGTGCCAGCAGCGCACCCGGGACTAGCGGGAGTATGTCCTACAATGAGCAGTTCTTC.

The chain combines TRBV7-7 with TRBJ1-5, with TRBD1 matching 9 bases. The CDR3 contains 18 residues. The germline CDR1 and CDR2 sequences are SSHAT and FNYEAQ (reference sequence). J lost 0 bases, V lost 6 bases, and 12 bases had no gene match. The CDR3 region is CASRARTGASNSNQPQHF. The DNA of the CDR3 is TGTGCCAGCAGGGCCCGGACAGGGGCTAGCAATAGCAATCAGCCCCAGCATTTT.

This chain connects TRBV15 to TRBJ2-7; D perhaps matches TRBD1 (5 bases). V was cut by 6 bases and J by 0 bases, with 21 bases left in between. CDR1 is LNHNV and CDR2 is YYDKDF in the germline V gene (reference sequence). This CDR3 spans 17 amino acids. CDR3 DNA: TGTGCCACCAGTTTTTCCCCCTCGACAGATTCCTCCTACGAGCAGTACTTC. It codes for CATSFSPSTDSSYEQYF.

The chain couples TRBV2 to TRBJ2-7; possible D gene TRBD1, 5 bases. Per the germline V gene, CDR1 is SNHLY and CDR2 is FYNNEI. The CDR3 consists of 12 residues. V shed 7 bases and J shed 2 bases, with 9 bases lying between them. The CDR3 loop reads CASKTEAYEQYF. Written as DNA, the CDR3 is TGTGCCAGCAAGACAGAGGCCTACGAGCAGTACTTC. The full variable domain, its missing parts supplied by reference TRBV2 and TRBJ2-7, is EPEVTQTPSHQVTQMGQEVILRCVPISNHLYFYWYRQILGQKVEFLVSFYNNEISEKSEIFDDQFSVERPDGSNFTLKIRSTKLEDSAMYFCASKTEAYEQYFGPGTRLTVT.

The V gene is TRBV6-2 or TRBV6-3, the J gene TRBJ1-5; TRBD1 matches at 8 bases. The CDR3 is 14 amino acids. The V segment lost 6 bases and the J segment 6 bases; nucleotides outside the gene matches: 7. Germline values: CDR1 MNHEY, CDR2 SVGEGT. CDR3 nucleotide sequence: TGTGCCAGCAGCAAGACAGGGGAGAGTCAGCCCCAGCATTTT. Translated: CASSKTGESQPQHF.

DNA for the CDR3: TGTGCCAGCAGCTTAGTCCCGGGGAACACCGGGGAGCTGTTTTTT. Protein: CASSLVPGNTGELFF. V usage is TRBV7-9 and J usage is TRBJ2-2; the D is unclear. V was cut by 1 base and J by 1 base, with 7 bases left in between. Germline V gene lookup returns CDR1 SEHNR and CDR2 FQNEAQ (reference sequence). The CDR3 totals 15 residues.

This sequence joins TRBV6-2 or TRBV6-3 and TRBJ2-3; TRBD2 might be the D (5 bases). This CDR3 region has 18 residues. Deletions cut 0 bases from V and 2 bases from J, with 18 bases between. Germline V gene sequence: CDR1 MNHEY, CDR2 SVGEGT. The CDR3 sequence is CASSYSELLARLTDTQYF. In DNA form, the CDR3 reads TGTGCCAGCAGTTACTCGGAACTTCTAGCCCGGCTCACAGATACGCAGTATTTT.